This T cell receptor beta chain stems from a study of T cells after yellow fever vaccination. In TCRdb, the 5' RACE reads were re-called with MiXCR into one record per CDR3 protein. The sample contains about 340,000 distinct CDR3 sequences, 9.5% to 15% of which appear only once. The CDR3 is 14 amino acids. Germline V gene sequence: CDR1 MNHEY, CDR2 SVGAGI. Trimming took 5 bases from V and 5 from J, leaving 15 bases between them. Study-wide findings and caveats: Weaker in magnitude, the secondary response showed a faster peak on day 5 versus 15.

Turning to this clonotype: The antigen remains unidentified.

The chain combines TRBV6-5 with TRBJ1-2; D remains ambiguous. The TCR sequence derives from a man younger than 30 who received the YFV17D yellow fever vaccine. This specimen was CD4+ T cells sorted from PBMCs, taken 15 days after the yellow fever booster vaccination. CDR3 coding DNA: TGTGCCAGCAGTCCCCGACCAACCCCGTATGGCTACACCTTC. This gives the protein CASSPRPTPYGYTF.